This T cell receptor beta chain emerged from a study of blood T cells in healthy people across ages. All donors came from Russia, were Caucasian and healthy, and spanned ages about 6 to 100. Study-wide points: Both naive CD4+ cell counts and diversity were greater in long-lived donors than in aged donors. Diversity figures derived from one million T cells were judged to underestimate the true value.

Using a J-beta primer mix together with a sample-barcoded 5' primer, a second PCR was run for roughly 6 to 12 cycles. Every sample gave at least 3 million paired-end reads containing CDR3. TCRdb reprocessed the 5' RACE reads with MiXCR, giving one entry per CDR3 protein. The table records approximately 2,000,000 distinct CDR3 sequences, about 39% of them present only once. V gave up 2 bases and J gave up 0 bases, with 9 bases separating them. In germline, CDR1 is SGHTA, CDR2 FQGNSA. This CDR3 comprises 15 residues. Only a few counts were recorded for this clonotype. Its antigen remains unknown. The receptor was isolated from a human donor in good health. The sample comprised blood. The chain joins TRBV7-2 to TRBJ2-3, with D hard to call. The CDR3 reads CASSLLSISTDTQYF. CDR3 bases: TGTGCCAGCAGCTTATTAAGTATTAGCACAGATACGCAGTATTTT.